This T cell receptor (beta chain) was sequenced for a study of human versus mouse CDR3 diversity and MHC coevolution. Method: immunoSEQ multiplex PCR; TCRdb's copy keeps in-frame clones and lacks some. The repertoire holds about 60,000 clones, with 90% to 95% as singletons. V dropped 1 base and J dropped 1; count of bases not matched to a gene: 1. Per the germline V gene, CDR1 is SGHVS and CDR2 is FQNEAQ. The CDR3 has 15 residues. In regard to this clone: Antigen unknown.

Sorting isolated naive CD4 T cells lacking CD45RO and expressing CD62L. Broader study findings: Most of the three human donors had the lowest clonal inequality.

The specimen was naive CD4+ T cells from blood. This sample's subset: CD45RO-negative CD62L-positive naive CD4 T cells. This clonotype was sampled from a person between 60 and 69 years old in good health. The chain carries TRBV7-8 and TRBJ2-1, with 7 bases aligning to TRBD1. The CDR3 nucleotides are TGTGCCAGCAGCTTAGAACAGGGGTCCTACAATGAGCAGTTCTTC. Translating it yields CASSLEQGSYNEQFF.